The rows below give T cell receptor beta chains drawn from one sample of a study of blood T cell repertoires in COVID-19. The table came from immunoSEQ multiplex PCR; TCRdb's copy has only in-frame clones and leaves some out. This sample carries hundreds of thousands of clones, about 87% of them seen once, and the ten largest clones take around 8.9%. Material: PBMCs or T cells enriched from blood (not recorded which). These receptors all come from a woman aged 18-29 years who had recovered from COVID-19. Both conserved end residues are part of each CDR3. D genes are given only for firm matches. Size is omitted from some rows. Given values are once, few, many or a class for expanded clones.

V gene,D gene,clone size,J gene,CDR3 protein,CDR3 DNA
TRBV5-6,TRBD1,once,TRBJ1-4,CASSLEGTGVSEKLFF,TGTGCCAGCAGCTTGGAGGGGACAGGGGTGTCCGAAAAACTGTTTTTT
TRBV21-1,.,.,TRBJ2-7,CASSPKRDRVGDEQYF,TGTGCCAGCAGCCCAAAAAGGGACAGGGTGGGAGACGAGCAGTACTTC
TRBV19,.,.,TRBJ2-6,CASSIQGLGANVLTF,TGTGCCAGTAGTATACAGGGGCTCGGGGCCAACGTCCTGACTTTC
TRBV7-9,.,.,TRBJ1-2,CASSLRMTNGYTF,TGTGCCAGCAGCCTCCGAATGACAAATGGCTACACCTTC
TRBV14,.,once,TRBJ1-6,CASSHSLAPLHF,TGTGCCAGCAGCCACAGCCTAGCCCCCCTCCACTTT
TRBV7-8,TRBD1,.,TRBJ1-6,CASSLAPGQGAPGRNSPLHF,TGTGCCAGCAGCTTAGCGCCGGGACAGGGGGCGCCCGGGAGGAATTCACCCCTCCACTTT
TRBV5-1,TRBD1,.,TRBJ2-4,CATIPRDRGLVVAKNIQYF,TGCGCCACCATCCCGAGGGACAGGGGGCTGGTTGTAGCCAAAAACATTCAGTACTTC
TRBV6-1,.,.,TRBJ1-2,CASSDPQGRNYGYTF,TGTGCCAGCAGTGACCCTCAGGGTAGGAACTATGGCTACACCTTC
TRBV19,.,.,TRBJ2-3,CASSTLLVNTQYF,TGTGCCAGTAGTACCCTACTAGTGAATACGCAGTATTTT
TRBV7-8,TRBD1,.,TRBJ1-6,CASSRETGGSYNSPLHF,TGTGCCAGCAGCCGAGAAACAGGGGGCTCCTATAATTCACCCCTCCACTTT
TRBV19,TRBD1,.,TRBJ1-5,CASSSLTGLQPQHF,TGTGCCAGTAGTTCGCTGACAGGGCTTCAGCCCCAGCATTTT
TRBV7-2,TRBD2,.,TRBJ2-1,CASSRSRLAGIEQFF,TGTGCCAGCAGCCGTAGTCGTCTAGCGGGGATTGAGCAGTTCTTC
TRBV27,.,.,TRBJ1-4,CASSLGIRGNEKLFF,TGTGCCAGCAGTTTAGGGATTCGGGGTAATGAAAAACTGTTTTTT
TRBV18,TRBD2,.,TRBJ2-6,CASSSTSGGFSGANVLTF,TGTGCCAGCTCTTCGACTAGCGGGGGGTTCTCTGGGGCCAACGTCCTGACTTTC
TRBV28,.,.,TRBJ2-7,CASRVFAETYEQYF,TGTGCCAGCAGGGTGTTCGCGGAGACCTACGAGCAGTACTTC
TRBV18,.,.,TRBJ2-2,CASSSPTVTGELFF,TGTGCCAGCTCGAGTCCTACGGTCACCGGGGAGCTGTTTTTT
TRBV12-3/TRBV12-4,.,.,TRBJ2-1,CASSPRTAKQFF,TGTGCCAGCAGTCCGCGGACAGCGAAGCAGTTCTTC
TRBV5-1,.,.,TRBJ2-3,CASKPGISTDTQYF,TGCGCCAGCAAGCCCGGGATTAGCACAGATACGCAGTATTTT
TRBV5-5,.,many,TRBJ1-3,CASSRTAGNTIYF,TGTGCCAGCAGTAGGACAGCTGGAAACACCATATATTTT
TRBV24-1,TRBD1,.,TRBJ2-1,CATSESGTGRDNEQFF,TGTGCCACCAGTGAGTCCGGGACAGGGAGGGACAATGAGCAGTTCTTC
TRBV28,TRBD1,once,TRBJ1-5,CASSLGTGVSNQPQHF,TGTGCCAGCAGTTTAGGGACAGGGGTGAGCAATCAGCCCCAGCATTTT
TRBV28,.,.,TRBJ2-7,CASKLGGESYEQYF,TGTGCCAGCAAGTTAGGGGGTGAATCCTACGAGCAGTACTTC
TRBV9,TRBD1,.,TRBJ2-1,CASSRTGTYNEQFF,TGTGCCAGCAGCCGGACAGGCACCTACAATGAGCAGTTCTTC
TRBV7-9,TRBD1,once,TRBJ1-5,CASSGGTGFNQPQHF,TGTGCCAGCAGCGGCGGGACAGGGTTTAATCAGCCCCAGCATTTT
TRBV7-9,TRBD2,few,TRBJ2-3,CASSLGGTSGSGQYF,TGTGCCAGCAGCTTAGGTGGGACTAGCGGGAGTGGGCAGTATTTT
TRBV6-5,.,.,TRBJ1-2,CASSYSNVGGYGYTF,TGTGCCAGCAGTTACTCGAACGTAGGCGGCTATGGCTACACCTTC
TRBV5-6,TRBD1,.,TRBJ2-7,CASSLGTAIGYEQYF,TGTGCCAGCAGCCTAGGGACAGCCATAGGTTACGAGCAGTACTTC
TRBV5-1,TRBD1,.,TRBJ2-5,CASSLDPPRTGGVETQYF,TGCGCCAGCAGCTTGGATCCTCCAAGGACAGGGGGCGTCGAGACCCAGTACTTC